These T cell receptor beta chains were read from a single sample in a study of patients and donors after allogeneic stem cell transplantation. TCRdb recomputed calls from the RT-PCR reads with MiXCR, one row per CDR3 protein. The sample lists roughly 940,000 distinct CDR3 sequences, roughly 18% occurring once. The sample was blood, either unsorted or a sorted T cell fraction (not recorded which). Receptors were obtained from a human donor who was either an allogeneic HSCT recipient or a stem cell or donor lymphocyte infusion donor (not recorded which). It is not recorded whose cells these are; they may come from a transplant donor. Both conserved end residues are part of each CDR3. Fields, in order: clone size, J gene, V gene, D gene, CDR3 protein, CDR3 DNA. The D gene is left open where the match is weak. Size is omitted from some rows. Given values are once, few, many or a class for expanded clones.

>.|TRBJ2-3|TRBV11-2|TRBD2
CASSPTSGNTEASTDTQYF
TGTGCCAGCAGCCCGACTAGCGGCAACACCGAGGCTAGCACAGATACGCAGTATTTT
>.|TRBJ1-1|TRBV24-1|.
CATSVGRMNTEAFF
TGTGCCACCAGTGTGGGCCGCATGAACACTGAAGCTTTCTTT
>many|TRBJ1-1|TRBV12-3/TRBV12-4|TRBD1
CASSSPSTGWNTEAFF
TGTGCCAGCAGTTCCCCATCGACAGGGTGGAACACTGAAGCTTTCTTT
>few|TRBJ1-4|TRBV15|.
CATSRGGVPSEKLFF
TGTGCCACCAGCAGAGGCGGGGTGCCCTCTGAAAAACTGTTTTTT
>few|TRBJ2-7|TRBV20-1|TRBD1
CSAKTGWDEQYF
TGCAGTGCTAAGACAGGGTGGGACGAGCAGTACTTC
>.|TRBJ1-2|TRBV15|.
CATSRDVREGGGYTF
TGTGCCACCAGCAGAGATGTTAGGGAGGGGGGTGGCTACACCTTC
>.|TRBJ2-1|TRBV6-5|.
CAIGKVVNEQFF
TGTGCCATTGGGAAGGTAGTCAATGAGCAGTTCTTC
>.|TRBJ2-7|TRBV15|.
CATTPGQSSYEQYF
TGTGCCACCACTCCGGGACAAAGCTCCTACGAGCAGTACTTC
>.|TRBJ1-1|TRBV20-1|.
CSARLDSEAFF
TGCAGTGCTAGGTTGGACAGTGAAGCTTTCTTT
>few|TRBJ2-6|TRBV12-3/TRBV12-4|.
CASKVEALHSGANVLTF
TGTGCCAGCAAAGTTGAGGCCCTACACTCTGGGGCCAACGTCCTGACTTTC
>once|TRBJ2-3|TRBV30|.
CAWSVLGDGADTQYF
TGTGCCTGGAGTGTACTGGGGGACGGGGCAGATACGCAGTATTTT
>.|TRBJ1-4|TRBV5-1|.
CASSLSRTAPSEKLFF
TGCGCCAGCAGCTTATCCCGGACAGCGCCAAGTGAAAAACTGTTTTTT
>.|TRBJ2-2|TRBV6-1|.
CASSRTGPLTGELFF
TGTGCCAGCAGTCGAACAGGGCCCCTCACCGGGGAGCTGTTTTTT
>.|TRBJ2-7|TRBV2|.
CASSVPEISCF
TGTGCCAGCAGTGTGCCTGAAATAAGTTGCTTC
>.|TRBJ2-3|TRBV6-2/TRBV6-3|TRBD2
CATKRGPSSTDTQYF
TGTGCCACCAAGCGGGGGCCTTCTAGCACAGATACGCAGTATTTT
>few|TRBJ2-5|TRBV3-1|.
CASSQVLHAGETQYF
TGTGCCAGCAGCCAAGTGTTACACGCGGGAGAGACCCAGTACTTC
>.|TRBJ2-7|TRBV4-1|TRBD2
CASSQLAGEWYEQYF
TGCGCCAGCAGCCAGCTAGCGGGAGAATGGTACGAGCAGTACTTC
>.|TRBJ1-3|TRBV7-9|.
CASSQVPQGPSGNTIYF
TGTGCCAGCAGCCAAGTCCCCCAGGGACCCTCTGGAAACACCATATATTTT
>.|TRBJ1-2|TRBV7-2|.
CASSLGQTRYGYTF
TGTGCCAGCAGCTTAGGACAGACCCGCTATGGCTACACCTTC
>few|TRBJ2-3|TRBV20-1|TRBD2
CSARDTGLAESTQYF
TGCAGTGCTAGAGATACCGGCCTAGCGGAGTCTACGCAGTATTTT
>.|TRBJ2-3|TRBV4-1|.
CVSSQDQPVTDTQYF
TGCGTCAGCAGCCAAGACCAGCCCGTCACAGATACGCAGTATTTT
>few|TRBJ2-5|TRBV5-1|TRBD1
CASSSAPNLLRQGRQETQYF
TGCGCCAGCAGCTCCGCACCAAACCTTTTGAGACAGGGACGTCAAGAGACCCAGTACTTC
>many|TRBJ1-2|TRBV12-3/TRBV12-4|TRBD1
CASSQDRAYGYTF
TGTGCCAGCAGCCAAGACAGGGCCTATGGCTACACCTTC
>.|TRBJ2-7|TRBV12-3/TRBV12-4|.
CASSSQGRNEQYF
TGTGCCAGCAGTTCACAGGGGAGGAACGAGCAGTACTTC
>.|TRBJ1-2|TRBV18|TRBD1
CASSPRGSGTGVGYGYTF
TGTGCCAGCTCACCTAGAGGGTCCGGGACAGGGGTCGGATATGGCTACACCTTC
>few|TRBJ2-7|TRBV29-1|.
CSVGDTSYEQYF
TGCAGCGTTGGGGACACCTCCTACGAGCAGTACTTC
>few|TRBJ2-1|TRBV20-1|.
CSARDGRDILSYNEQFF
TGCAGTGCTAGAGATGGACGGGACATTTTATCCTACAATGAGCAGTTCTTC
>.|TRBJ2-7|TRBV28|.
CASQEPRGGIYEQYF
TGTGCCAGCCAAGAGCCCCGTGGAGGTATCTACGAGCAGTACTTC
>.|TRBJ2-4|TRBV6-1|.
CASSPLGGAAKNIQYF
TGTGCCAGCAGTCCACTCGGCGGGGCGGCCAAAAACATTCAGTACTTC
>few|TRBJ2-7|TRBV6-2/TRBV6-3|.
CASSSLRGLHEQYF
TGTGCCAGCAGTTCCCTCCGCGGACTTCACGAGCAGTACTTC
>few|TRBJ1-1|TRBV7-9|.
CASSLPTLPHGGTEAVF
TGTGCCAGCAGCTTACCCACACTTCCTCATGGAGGCACTGAAGCTGTCTTT
>.|TRBJ1-2|TRBV6-5|.
CASRPGTGGYTF
TGTGCCAGCCGTCCCGGGACGGGGGGCTACACCTTC
>many|TRBJ2-3|TRBV6-5|TRBD1
CASSYRQGGTDTQYF
TGTGCCAGCAGTTACCGGCAGGGGGGCACAGATACGCAGTATTTT
>.|TRBJ1-4|TRBV20-1|.
CSTGDEKLFF
TGCAGTACTGGGGATGAAAAACTGTTTTTT
>.|TRBJ1-5|TRBV20-1|TRBD1
CSAPGGIAYQPQHF
TGCAGTGCCCCAGGGGGGATCGCTTATCAGCCCCAGCATTTT
>few|TRBJ2-7|TRBV12-3/TRBV12-4|.
CASSFVSATYEQYF
TGTGCCAGCAGTTTTGTCAGTGCCACCTACGAGCAGTACTTC
>few|TRBJ1-1|TRBV30|.
CAWSDAGSAAFF
TGTGCCTGGAGTGACGCAGGTTCCGCGGCTTTCTTT
>few|TRBJ1-1|TRBV6-2/TRBV6-3|.
CASRLQGPGSNTEAFF
TGTGCCAGCAGGCTACAGGGTCCGGGGTCCAACACTGAAGCTTTCTTT
>.|TRBJ2-7|TRBV15|.
CATSRVGSLYEQYF
TGTGCCACCAGCAGAGTGGGGTCCCTCTACGAGCAGTACTTC
>.|TRBJ2-7|TRBV4-1|.
CASSQDGTEQYF
TGCGCCAGCAGCCAAGATGGGACCGAGCAGTACTTC
>.|TRBJ2-2|TRBV9|.
CASSARDSPSPGELFF
TGTGCCAGCAGCGCCCGGGACTCCCCATCCCCCGGGGAGCTGTTTTTT
>.|TRBJ1-1|TRBV24-1|.
CATSASNTEAFF
TGTGCCACCAGTGCCTCAAACACTGAAGCTTTCTTT